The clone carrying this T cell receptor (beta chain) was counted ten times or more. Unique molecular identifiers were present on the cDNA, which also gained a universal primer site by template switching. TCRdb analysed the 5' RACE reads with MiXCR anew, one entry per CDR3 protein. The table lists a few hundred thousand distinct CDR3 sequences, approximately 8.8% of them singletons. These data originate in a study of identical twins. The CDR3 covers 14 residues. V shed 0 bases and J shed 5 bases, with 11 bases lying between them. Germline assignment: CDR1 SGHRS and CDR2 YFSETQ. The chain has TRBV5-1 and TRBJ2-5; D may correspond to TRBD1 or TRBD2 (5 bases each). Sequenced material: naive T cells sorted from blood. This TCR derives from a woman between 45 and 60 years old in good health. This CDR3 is CASSLEQGGETQYF. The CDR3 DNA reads TGCGCCAGCAGCTTGGAGCAGGGCGGGGAGACCCAGTACTTC.